The rows below give T cell receptor beta chains drawn from one sample of a study of blood T cell repertoires in COVID-19. Assay used: immunoSEQ multiplex PCR; TCRdb lists only in-frame clones, some missing. This table has around 99,000 clones, 60% to 85% appearing once. Sample: peripheral blood. The receptor source for this set is a human donor in a cohort sampled during active or convalescent COVID-19. Both conserved end residues are part of each CDR3. A D gene is named only where the DNA matches it firmly. Expanded clones are given a class, and other clones once, few, many or no size at all.

J	D	V	size	DNA	CDR3
TRBJ2-2	TRBD2	TRBV9	.	TGTGCCAGTTCGACTAGCGGGGGAGACGGGGAGCTGTTTTTT	CASSTSGGDGELFF
TRBJ2-7	TRBD1	TRBV30	.	TGTGCTACGAGCGCCGGGACAGGGAGGTCCAACGAGCAGTACTTC	CATSAGTGRSNEQYF
TRBJ2-6	TRBD1	TRBV7-9	.	TGTGCCAGCACAGGGGGTACCAACGTCCTGACTTTC	CASTGGTNVLTF
TRBJ2-7	TRBD2	TRBV15	few	TGTGCCACCAGCAGAGATGTGGGGGGCGCGGGGCTAGCGGGAGGGCTTTTCGAGCAGTACTTC	CATSRDVGGAGLAGGLFEQYF
TRBJ2-1	.	TRBV7-2	.	TGTGCCAGCAGCGGGAGGCTAGAGGGGCGGGGTGAGCAGTTCTTC	CASSGRLEGRGEQFF
TRBJ1-1	.	TRBV11-3	.	TGTGCCAGCAGCTTAGGCAGGTTGACTGAAGCTTTCTTT	CASSLGRLTEAFF
TRBJ1-1	.	TRBV18	few	TGTGCCAGCTCACCACCACAGGGAATAAGGGGGAACACTGAAGCTTTCTTT	CASSPPQGIRGNTEAFF
TRBJ2-7	.	TRBV7-2	.	TGTGCCAGCAGCTCAACGCGGTCCGCGGGGGAGCAGTACTTC	CASSSTRSAGEQYF
TRBJ1-6	TRBD1	TRBV4-3	.	TGCGCCAGCAGCCAGACAGGGGTCGAGGGTTCACCCCTCCACTTT	CASSQTGVEGSPLHF
TRBJ2-3	.	TRBV7-9	few	TGTGCCAGCAGCTTATCGTCGGGGGTGGGGCCAGATACGCAGTATTTT	CASSLSSGVGPDTQYF
TRBJ2-2	TRBD2	TRBV2	.	TGTGCCAGCAGGGCCGGGACTAGAGCCGGGGAGCTGTTTTTT	CASRAGTRAGELFF
TRBJ2-7	TRBD1	TRBV9	.	TGTGCCAGCAGCGGACAGGGACCTCGCGAGCAGTACTTC	CASSGQGPREQYF
TRBJ2-1	TRBD2	TRBV5-1	.	TGCGCCAGCAGCTGGCGGCTAGCGGAGTGGAGCTCCTACAATGAGCAGTTCTTC	CASSWRLAEWSSYNEQFF
TRBJ2-1	TRBD2	TRBV5-5	.	TGTGCCAGCAGCACCTGGGGGCTAGCGGGAGTCGTAGGCCCCTACAATGAGCAGTTCTTC	CASSTWGLAGVVGPYNEQFF
TRBJ1-6	.	TRBV20-1	few	TGCAGTGCTAGTCTCCCGGGCGCTAGGGGTTCACCCCTCCACTTT	CSASLPGARGSPLHF
TRBJ2-1	TRBD2	TRBV2	.	TGTGCCAGCAGTGACGGGGGGGCTGGGTACAATGAGCAGTTCTTC	CASSDGGAGYNEQFF
TRBJ2-3	TRBD1	TRBV19	.	TGTGCCAGTAGTTCTACAGGGGCGTCGACAGATACGCAGTATTTT	CASSSTGASTDTQYF
TRBJ2-2	.	TRBV16	few	TGTGCCAGCAGCCACTTTGACAGTTACACCGGGGAGCTGTTTTTT	CASSHFDSYTGELFF
TRBJ2-6	.	TRBV27	.	TGTGCCAGCAGTTTCTTACCGGGGGGGGCCAACGTCCTGACTTTC	CASSFLPGGANVLTF
TRBJ2-1	TRBD2	TRBV7-9	.	TGTGCCAGCAGCGAAGACCTAGCGGGGGGGCTTAATAATGAGCAGTTCTTC	CASSEDLAGGLNNEQFF
TRBJ2-7	TRBD1	TRBV6-5	.	TGTGCCAGCAGTACGCCGGGACAGGGGTACGAGCAGTACTTC	CASSTPGQGYEQYF
TRBJ1-1	TRBD1	TRBV6-5	.	TGTGCCAGTACAGGGGACACTGAAGCTTTCTTT	CASTGDTEAFF
TRBJ2-7	TRBD2	TRBV28	.	TGTGCCAGCAGTCCCCGCCGACTAAGCGGGAGTAGGTACGAGCAGTACTTC	CASSPRRLSGSRYEQYF
TRBJ1-4	TRBD1	TRBV5-1	.	TGCGCCAGCAGCTTGTGGACAGGGAATGAAAAACTGTTTTTT	CASSLWTGNEKLFF
TRBJ2-7	TRBD2	TRBV18	.	TGTGCCAGCTCACCGTCTAGCGGGATTCACGAGCAGTACTTC	CASSPSSGIHEQYF
TRBJ2-7	TRBD2	TRBV6-5	.	TGTGCCAGCAGTTACGGGACTAGCGACTACGAGCAGTACTTC	CASSYGTSDYEQYF
TRBJ2-1	.	TRBV5-6	few	TGTGCCAGCAGCTTGTTATACAATGAGCAGTTCTTC	CASSLLYNEQFF
TRBJ2-7	.	TRBV6-5	.	TGTGCCAGCAGTTCCCTGAATGCGTACGAGCAGTACTTC	CASSSLNAYEQYF
TRBJ2-4	.	TRBV7-2	.	TGTGCCAGCAGCGGTTACCCGGGACTAGCCAAAAACATTCAGTACTTC	CASSGYPGLAKNIQYF
TRBJ1-2	TRBD1	TRBV25-1	.	TGTGCCAGCAGTGGAACAGGGGGAGGAGGCTACACCTTC	CASSGTGGGGYTF
TRBJ2-1	.	TRBV9	once	TGTGCCAGCAGCCTACAGGGTGGTCCCGGGAATGAGCAGTTCTTC	CASSLQGGPGNEQFF
TRBJ2-6	.	TRBV2	.	TGTGCCAGCAGTGAGCAGGGAATCCTGAGCTCTGGGGCCAACGTCCTGACTTTC	CASSEQGILSSGANVLTF
TRBJ2-2	TRBD1	TRBV19	.	TGTGCCAGTAGGACAGGGAAGCGGCGCGGGGAGCTGTTTTTT	CASRTGKRRGELFF
TRBJ2-7	TRBD2	TRBV12-3/TRBV12-4	.	TGTGCCAGCAGCCCAGGACTAGCTTACGAGCAGTACTTC	CASSPGLAYEQYF
TRBJ2-5	TRBD1	TRBV10-3	.	TGTGCCATCAGTACGGACAGGGGGAGGTTAGAGACCCAGTACTTC	CAISTDRGRLETQYF
TRBJ2-3	TRBD1	TRBV5-1	.	TGCGCCAGCAGCTTGGCAGGGGGCGCAGCAGATACGCAGTATTTT	CASSLAGGAADTQYF
TRBJ1-3	.	TRBV7-9	.	TGTGCCAGCAGTCGCGGCTCCTCTGGAAACACCATATATTTT	CASSRGSSGNTIYF
TRBJ1-6	.	TRBV6-5	.	TGTGCCAGCAGTTACTCGGGGGCAGGGGATACTTCACCCCTCCACTTT	CASSYSGAGDTSPLHF
TRBJ2-3	.	TRBV12-5	.	TGTGCTAGTGGTTTGGTATTGGACAGATGGGCCACAGATACGCAGTATTTT	CASGLVLDRWATDTQYF
TRBJ1-3	.	TRBV7-7	.	TGTGCCAGCAGCTTAGGAGGGTCTGGAAACACCATATATTTT	CASSLGGSGNTIYF
TRBJ1-6	TRBD1	TRBV6-5	.	TGTGCCAGCAGGGACAGGGCCGATTCACCCCTCCACTTT	CASRDRADSPLHF
TRBJ1-1	.	TRBV10-3	.	TGTGCCATCAGTAAATCAGGACTGATGAACACTGAAGCTTTCTTT	CAISKSGLMNTEAFF
TRBJ2-3	TRBD2	TRBV5-1	.	TGCGCCAGCAGCCCCCACGAGGCTAGCGGTTACACAGATACGCAGTATTTT	CASSPHEASGYTDTQYF
TRBJ2-5	TRBD2	TRBV2	few	TGTGCCAGCAGTGAACTAGCGGGGAACCAAGAGACCCAGTACTTC	CASSELAGNQETQYF
TRBJ2-1	.	TRBV19	.	TGTGCCAGTAAACTCGGTGGGGGCTCTAGGTACCAAAGCTCCTACAATGAGCAGTTCTTC	CASKLGGGSRYQSSYNEQFF
TRBJ1-3	.	TRBV28	.	TGTGCCAGCAGTTTATGGGGGGCACCTGGAAACACCATATATTTT	CASSLWGAPGNTIYF
TRBJ2-1	TRBD1	TRBV4-1	.	TGCGCCAGCAGCCAAGATTCGGACAGGCAACCCTACAATGAGCAGTTCTTC	CASSQDSDRQPYNEQFF
TRBJ1-5	.	TRBV6-6	.	TGTGCCAGCATTTACAAACGCGACAGATACAATCAGCCCCAGCATTTT	CASIYKRDRYNQPQHF
TRBJ2-5	TRBD1	TRBV7-8	.	TGTGCCAGCAGCTTAGCACAGGGGGCGGTGGAGACCCAGTACTTC	CASSLAQGAVETQYF
TRBJ2-7	TRBD1	TRBV19	.	TGTGCCAGTACCCCGACAGGGGGTCCTTTCTACGAGCAGTACTTC	CASTPTGGPFYEQYF
TRBJ1-5	TRBD1	TRBV28	.	TGTGCCAGCAGCCCAAGGGGGACAGCCAATCAGCCCCAGCATTTT	CASSPRGTANQPQHF
TRBJ1-2	.	TRBV5-4	few	TGTGCCAGCAGCCGACTCGGACAGTCTGAAGGCTACACCTTC	CASSRLGQSEGYTF
TRBJ2-3	.	TRBV5-4	.	TGTGCCAGCAGCGTCGCACTAGATTCGGCGAACACAGATACGCAGTATTTT	CASSVALDSANTDTQYF
TRBJ1-2	TRBD1	TRBV29-1	.	TGCAGCGTTGGATACCGGGACAGGGTCGGCTACACCTTC	CSVGYRDRVGYTF
TRBJ1-2	.	TRBV19	few	TGTGCCAGTAGTATGGGCAGGTTCTCAGCTAACTATGGCTACACCTTC	CASSMGRFSANYGYTF
TRBJ2-1	TRBD2	TRBV9	.	TGTGCCAGCAGCACTGGTCTAGCGGGGGACAATGAGCAGTTCTTC	CASSTGLAGDNEQFF
TRBJ2-7	.	TRBV19	.	TGTGCCAGTAGGGGGGGACAGCCCGCCTACGAGCAGTACTTC	CASRGGQPAYEQYF
TRBJ1-2	TRBD1	TRBV7-2	.	TGTGCCAGCAGCTCAGGACAGGGACTCTATGGCTACACCTTC	CASSSGQGLYGYTF
TRBJ2-3	.	TRBV7-2	.	TGTGCCAGCAGCATACACACAGATACGCAGTATTTT	CASSIHTDTQYF